These 16 T cell receptor beta chains were all obtained from the same sample, sequenced in a study of spatial heterogeneity in lung cancer. TCRdb recomputed calls from the 5' RACE reads with MiXCR, one row per CDR3 protein. The sample lists under 150,000 distinct CDR3 sequences; less than 15% were seen once. Indicated time point: blood at routine non-recurrence follow-up after resection. Whole RNA was taken from tumor, nontumor lung or frozen PBMC; it was then sequenced unsorted. The sequences come from PBMCs, collected at follow-up. These receptors were taken from a male donor with early-stage non-small cell lung cancer.

This clonotype turned up a few times. The genes are TRBV25-1 and TRBJ1-4; the D is unclear. V was cut by 2 bases and J by 4 bases, with 11 bases left in between. Germline values: CDR1 MGHDK, CDR2 SYGVNS. The CDR3 spans 15 residues. CDR3 sequence: CASSETVTVNEKLFF. As DNA, the CDR3 is TGTGCCAGCAGTGAAACAGTGACGGTTAATGAAAAACTGTTTTTT.

This clonotype was seen repeatedly, ten times or more. The rearrangement links TRBV12-3 or TRBV12-4 to TRBJ2-7, with D perhaps TRBD2 (5 bases). With 2 bases removed from V and 2 bases from J, the gap between germline ends came to 10 bases. CDR3 length equals 14 residues. The CDR3 region is CASSLSGGAYEQYF. The CDR3 nucleotides read TGTGCCAGCAGTTTAAGCGGCGGCGCCTACGAGCAGTACTTC.

This clonotype came up many times. The chain combines TRBV12-3 or TRBV12-4 with TRBJ2-7; perhaps TRBD1 as D (5 bases). CDR3 size: 16 residues. V was clipped by 3 bases and J by 1 base, with 16 bases between them. CDR3 sequence: CASSFGELKGSYEQYF. The CDR3 region has the DNA TGTGCCAGCAGTTTTGGGGAACTCAAGGGGTCCTACGAGCAGTACTTC.

Of note for this clonotype: A read error is possible here, since a much larger clone lies one base away. The chain couples TRBV5-1 to TRBJ1-2; D remains ambiguous. Germline lookup yields CDR1 SGHRS and CDR2 YFSETQ. V gave up 4 bases and J gave up 7 bases, with 14 bases separating them. CDR3 length: 13 amino acids. The CDR3 sequence: CASSRRGDSGYTF. CDR3 in DNA: TGCGCCAGCAGCCGACGGGGAGATAGTGGCTACACCTTC.

This chain connects TRBV20-1 to TRBJ2-7, with D possibly TRBD1 on 6 matching bases. The length of the CDR3 is 15 residues. CDR1 and CDR2 from the germline V gene are DFQATT and SNEGSKA (reference sequence). V lost 3 bases, J lost 1 base, and 16 bases lay in between. CDR3 nucleotides: TGCAGTGCTAGGCCTTGGGAACAGGGATCCTACGAGCAGTACTTC. Encoded protein: CSARPWEQGSYEQYF.

The CDR3 here is CASSFGQTTDTQYF. DNA for the CDR3: TGTGCCAGCAGCTTCGGACAAACCACAGATACGCAGTATTTT. The chain recombines TRBV5-4 with TRBJ2-3; possibly TRBD1 for D (5 bases). CDR1 and CDR2 from the germline V gene are SGHNT and YYREEE (reference sequence). The CDR3 loop spans 14 amino acids. V was cut by 2 bases and J by 2 bases, with 9 bases left in between.

Many counts were recorded for this clonotype. The rearrangement uses TRBV7-9 and TRBJ2-3; tentative D call: TRBD1 (5 bases). Germline V gene lookup returns CDR1 SEHNR and CDR2 FQNEAQ (reference sequence). The CDR3 sequence is 15 residues long. V was shortened by 1 base and J by 2 bases, with 10 bases between the two germline ends. The CDR3, as DNA: TGTGCCAGCAGCTTAGTGGGGCCGTACACAGATACGCAGTATTTT. Translating it yields CASSLVGPYTDTQYF. Supplemented by reference TRBV7-9 and TRBJ2-3, the full variable domain reads DTGVSQNPRHKITKRGQNVTFRCDPISEHNRLYWYRQTLGQGPEFLTYFQNEAQLEKSRLLSDRFSAERPKGSFSTLEIQRTEQGDSAMYLCASSLVGPYTDTQYFGPGTRLTVL.

This clonotype has a count of ten or more. The rearrangement links TRBV10-2 to TRBJ1-2; TRBD1 matches 7 bases. After removal of 5 bases from V and 3 bases from J, the junction contained 3 bases not matched to a gene. Germline V CDR1 and CDR2: WSHSY, SAAADI. The CDR3 runs to 13 residues. The chain's CDR3 is CASSSGQYYGYTF. The CDR3 coding sequence is TGCGCCAGCAGTTCGGGACAGTACTATGGCTACACCTTC.

The chain couples TRBV4-2 to TRBJ1-4; unclear D gene. The germline gives CDR1 LGHNA, CDR2 YNFKEQ. The CDR3 is 16 residues long. Between the trimmed V and J ends, which lost 0 bases and 7 bases, there was a span of 15 bases. DNA for the CDR3: TGTGCCAGCAGCCAAGAGGGCTCCACGAGAAGTGAAAAACTGTTTTTT. Translating gives CASSQEGSTRSEKLFF.

This clonotype has more than one count but fewer than ten. This sequence joins TRBV4-3 and TRBJ1-2; D gene ambiguous. Trimming left V 0 bases short and J 7 bases short, with 15 bases between. Germline V gene sequence: CDR1 LGHNA, CDR2 YSLEER. The CDR3 is made up of 15 amino acids. The CDR3 is CASSQENLRKVGYTF. CDR3 nucleotides: TGCGCCAGCAGCCAAGAAAACTTGAGAAAGGTTGGCTACACCTTC.

This clonotype has a handful of counts. The chain has TRBV6-6 and TRBJ1-1, with D possibly being TRBD1 (6 bases). The CDR3 is 14 amino acids. Trimming removed 2 bases from V and 1 base from J, with 8 bases in between. Germline assignment: CDR1 MNHNY and CDR2 SVGAGI (reference sequence). In DNA, the CDR3 is TGTGCCAGCAGTTACGCGGACAGGAACACTGAAGCTTTCTTT. It is translated as CASSYADRNTEAFF.

Only a few counts were recorded for this clonotype. This chain uses TRBV4-3 with TRBJ1-4, with a weak D call TRBD1 (5 bases). This CDR3 comprises 15 residues. V was trimmed by 8 bases and J by 8 bases, leaving 21 bases between them. CDR1 and CDR2 from the germline V gene are LGHNA and YSLEER. In DNA, the CDR3 is TGCGCCAGCGCCGGGTGGACCGGGGCCGGGGAAAAACTGTTTTTT. Protein sequence: CASAGWTGAGEKLFF.

The chain couples TRBV13 to TRBJ2-4; either TRBD1 or TRBD2 may fit D (5 bases each). This CDR3 is built from 15 residues. CDR1 is PRHDT, CDR2 FYEKMQ, per germline (reference sequence). V was trimmed by 3 bases and J by 2 bases, leaving 11 bases between them. The CDR3 region is CASSLFGAPKNIQYF. The CDR3, as DNA: TGTGCCAGCAGCTTGTTCGGGGCTCCCAAAAACATTCAGTACTTC.

V gene TRBV7-9 combines with J gene TRBJ2-3; D not resolved. Trimming cost V 5 bases and J 1 base, with 10 bases left between them. Germline lookup yields CDR1 SEHNR and CDR2 FQNEAQ (reference sequence). The CDR3 is 14 amino acids. The CDR3 is CASSPGLGTDTQYF. The CDR3 DNA reads TGTGCCAGCAGCCCCGGGCTCGGCACAGATACGCAGTATTTT.

This chain joins TRBV5-1 and TRBJ1-3, with a weak D call TRBD1 (5 bases). CDR1 and CDR2 from the germline V gene are SGHRS and YFSETQ. CDR3 length equals 15 residues. Deletions cut 0 bases from V and 1 base from J, with 8 bases between. CDR3 amino acids: CASSLAGPSGNTIYF. The CDR3 DNA reads as TGCGCCAGCAGCTTGGCAGGGCCATCTGGAAACACCATATATTTT.

The table lists this clonotype with many counts. The chain is built from TRBV7-2 and TRBJ2-5; D is perhaps TRBD2 (6 bases). Trimming pared 4 bases from V and 3 bases from J, leaving 12 bases between. This CDR3 has 14 residues. Germline values: CDR1 SGHTA, CDR2 FQGNSA. The CDR3 reads CASSWRGREETQYF. DNA of the CDR3: TGTGCCAGCAGCTGGCGGGGAAGGGAAGAGACCCAGTACTTC.